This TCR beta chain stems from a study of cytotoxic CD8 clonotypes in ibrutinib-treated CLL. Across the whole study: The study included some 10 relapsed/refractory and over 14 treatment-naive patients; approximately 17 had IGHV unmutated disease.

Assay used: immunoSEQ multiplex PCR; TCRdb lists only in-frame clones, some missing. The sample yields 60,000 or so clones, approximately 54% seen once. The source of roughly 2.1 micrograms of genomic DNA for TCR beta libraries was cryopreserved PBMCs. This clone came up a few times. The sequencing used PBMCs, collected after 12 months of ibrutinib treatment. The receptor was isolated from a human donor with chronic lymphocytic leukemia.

The chain's CDR3 is CASSVGQGISTDTQYF. CDR3 sequence (DNA): TGTGCCAGCAGTGTGGGACAGGGGATTAGCACAGATACGCAGTATTTT. This chain uses TRBV2 with TRBJ2-3; TRBD1 agrees at 10 bases. This CDR3 comprises 16 residues. Per the germline V gene, CDR1 is SNHLY and CDR2 is FYNNEI. With 4 bases clipped from V and 0 bases from J, the junction kept 4 bases outside the gene matches.